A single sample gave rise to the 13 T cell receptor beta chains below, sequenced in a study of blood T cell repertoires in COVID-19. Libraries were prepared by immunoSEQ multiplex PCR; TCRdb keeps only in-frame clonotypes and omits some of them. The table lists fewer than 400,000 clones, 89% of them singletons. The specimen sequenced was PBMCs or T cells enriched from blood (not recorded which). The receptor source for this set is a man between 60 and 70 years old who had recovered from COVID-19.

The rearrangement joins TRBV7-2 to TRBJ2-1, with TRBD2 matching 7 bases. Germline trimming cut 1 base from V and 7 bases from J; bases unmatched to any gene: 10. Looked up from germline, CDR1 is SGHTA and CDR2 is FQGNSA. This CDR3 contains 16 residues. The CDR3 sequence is CASSLGSGRAENEQFF. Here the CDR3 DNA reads TGTGCCAGCAGCTTAGGGAGTGGGAGGGCCGAAAATGAGCAGTTCTTC.

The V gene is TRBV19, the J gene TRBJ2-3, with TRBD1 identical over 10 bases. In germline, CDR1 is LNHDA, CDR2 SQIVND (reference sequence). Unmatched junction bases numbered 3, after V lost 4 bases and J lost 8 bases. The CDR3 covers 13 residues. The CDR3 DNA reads TGTGCCAGTAGTACGGACAGGGGGGGTACGCAGTATTTT. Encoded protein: CASSTDRGGTQYF. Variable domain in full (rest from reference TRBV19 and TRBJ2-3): DGGITQSPKYLFRKEGQNVTLSCEQNLNHDAMYWYRQDPGQGLRLIYYSQIVNDFQKGDIAEGYSVSREKKESFPLTVTSAQKNPTAFYLCASSTDRGGTQYFGPGTRLTVL.

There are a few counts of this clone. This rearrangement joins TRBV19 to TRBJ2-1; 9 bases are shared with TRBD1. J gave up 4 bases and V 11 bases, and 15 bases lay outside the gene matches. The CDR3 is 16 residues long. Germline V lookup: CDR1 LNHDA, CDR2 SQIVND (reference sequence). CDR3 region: CASRDRASGGYNEQFF. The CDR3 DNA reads TGTGCCTCCCGGGACAGGGCGAGTGGAGGATACAATGAGCAGTTCTTC.

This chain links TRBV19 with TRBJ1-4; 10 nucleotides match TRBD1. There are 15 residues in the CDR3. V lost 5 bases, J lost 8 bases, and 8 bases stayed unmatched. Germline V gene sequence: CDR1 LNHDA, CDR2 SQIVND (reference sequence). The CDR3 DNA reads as TGTGCCAGTAGTCAACCGGGACAGGGGAAAGAAAAACTGTTTTTT. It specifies CASSQPGQGKEKLFF.

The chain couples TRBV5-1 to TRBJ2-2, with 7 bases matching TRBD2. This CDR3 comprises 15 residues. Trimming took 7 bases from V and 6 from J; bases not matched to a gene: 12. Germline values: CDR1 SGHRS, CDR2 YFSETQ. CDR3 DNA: TGCGCCAGCCACCCACAAGCGGGAATCCCCGGGGAGCTGTTTTTT. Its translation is CASHPQAGIPGELFF.

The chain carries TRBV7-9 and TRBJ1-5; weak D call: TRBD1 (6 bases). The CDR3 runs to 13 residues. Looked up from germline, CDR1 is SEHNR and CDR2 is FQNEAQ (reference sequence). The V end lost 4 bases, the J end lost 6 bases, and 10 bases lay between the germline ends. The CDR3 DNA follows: TGTGCCAGCAGCTATGAAGGGGGTCAGCCCCAGCATTTT. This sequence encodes CASSYEGGQPQHF.

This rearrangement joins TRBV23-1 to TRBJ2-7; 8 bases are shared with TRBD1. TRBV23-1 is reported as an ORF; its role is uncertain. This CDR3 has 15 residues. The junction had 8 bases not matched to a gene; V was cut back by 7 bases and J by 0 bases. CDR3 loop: CASTLTGATSYEQYF. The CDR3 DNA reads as TGCGCCAGCACCCTGACAGGGGCGACCTCCTACGAGCAGTACTTC.

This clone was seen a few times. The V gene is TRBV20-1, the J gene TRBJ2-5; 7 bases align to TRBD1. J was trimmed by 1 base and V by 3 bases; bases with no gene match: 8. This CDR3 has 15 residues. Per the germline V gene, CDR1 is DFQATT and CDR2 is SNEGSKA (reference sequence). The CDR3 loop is CSASFARQGQETQYF. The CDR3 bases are TGCAGTGCTAGTTTCGCCCGACAGGGCCAAGAGACCCAGTACTTC.

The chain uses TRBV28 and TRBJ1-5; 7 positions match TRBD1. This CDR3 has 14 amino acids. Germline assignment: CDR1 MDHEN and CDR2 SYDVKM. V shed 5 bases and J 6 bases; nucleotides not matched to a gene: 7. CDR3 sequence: CASSQGTVAQPQHF. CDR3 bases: TGTGCCAGCAGTCAAGGGACAGTTGCTCAGCCCCAGCATTTT.

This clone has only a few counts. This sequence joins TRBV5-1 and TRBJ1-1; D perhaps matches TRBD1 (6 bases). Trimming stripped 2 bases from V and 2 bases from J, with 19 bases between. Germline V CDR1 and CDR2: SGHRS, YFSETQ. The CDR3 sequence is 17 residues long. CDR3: CASSFYPPDRTNTEAFF. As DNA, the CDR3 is TGCGCCAGCAGCTTTTATCCCCCGGACAGAACTAACACTGAAGCTTTCTTT.

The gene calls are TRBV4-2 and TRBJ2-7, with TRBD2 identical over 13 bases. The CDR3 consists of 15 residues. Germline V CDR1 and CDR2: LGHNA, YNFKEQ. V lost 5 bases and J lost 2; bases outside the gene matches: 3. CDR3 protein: CASSSTSGRAYEQYF. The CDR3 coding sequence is TGTGCCAGCAGCTCAACTAGCGGGAGGGCCTACGAGCAGTACTTC.

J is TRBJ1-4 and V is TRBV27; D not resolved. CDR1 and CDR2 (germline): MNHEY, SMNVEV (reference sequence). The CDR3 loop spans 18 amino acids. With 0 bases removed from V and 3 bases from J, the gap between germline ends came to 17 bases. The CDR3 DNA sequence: TGTGCCAGCAGTTTATCACCACTAGGTATTGGTCCTAATGAAAAACTGTTTTTT. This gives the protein CASSLSPLGIGPNEKLFF.

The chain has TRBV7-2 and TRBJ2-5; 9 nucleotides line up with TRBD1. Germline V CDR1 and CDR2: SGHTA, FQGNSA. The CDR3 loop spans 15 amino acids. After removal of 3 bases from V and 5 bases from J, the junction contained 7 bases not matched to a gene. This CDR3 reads CASSFGQGTWETQYF. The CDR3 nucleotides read TGTGCCAGCAGCTTTGGACAGGGGACTTGGGAGACCCAGTACTTC.